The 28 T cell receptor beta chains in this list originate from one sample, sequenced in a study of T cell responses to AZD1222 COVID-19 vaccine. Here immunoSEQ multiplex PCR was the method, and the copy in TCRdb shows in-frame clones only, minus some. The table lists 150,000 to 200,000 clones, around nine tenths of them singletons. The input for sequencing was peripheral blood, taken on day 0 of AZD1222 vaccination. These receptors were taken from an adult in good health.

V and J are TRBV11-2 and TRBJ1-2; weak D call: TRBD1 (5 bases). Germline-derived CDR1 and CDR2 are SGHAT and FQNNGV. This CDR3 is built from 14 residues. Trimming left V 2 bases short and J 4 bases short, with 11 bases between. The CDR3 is CASSLTGGSYGYTF. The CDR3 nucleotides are TGTGCCAGCAGCTTAACGGGGGGTTCCTATGGCTACACCTTC.

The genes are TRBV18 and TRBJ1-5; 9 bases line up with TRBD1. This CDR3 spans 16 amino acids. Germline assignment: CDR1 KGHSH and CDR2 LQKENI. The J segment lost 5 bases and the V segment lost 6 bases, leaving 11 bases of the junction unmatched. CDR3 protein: CASSRFRDRDHQPQHF. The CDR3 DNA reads TGTGCCAGCTCCCGGTTCCGGGACAGGGATCATCAGCCCCAGCATTTT.

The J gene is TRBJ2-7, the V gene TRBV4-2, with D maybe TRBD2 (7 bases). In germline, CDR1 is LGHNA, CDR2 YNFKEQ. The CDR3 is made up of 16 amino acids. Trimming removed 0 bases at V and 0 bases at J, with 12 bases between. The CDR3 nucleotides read TGTGCCAGCAGCCAAGAAGGGGGGGCTAGCTCCTACGAGCAGTACTTC. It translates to CASSQEGGASSYEQYF.

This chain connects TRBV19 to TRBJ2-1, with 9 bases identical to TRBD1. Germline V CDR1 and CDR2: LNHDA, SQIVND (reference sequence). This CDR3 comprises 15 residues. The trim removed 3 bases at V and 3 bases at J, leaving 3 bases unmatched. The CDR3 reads CASSMDRGFYNEQFF. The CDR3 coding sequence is TGTGCCAGTAGTATGGACAGGGGATTCTACAATGAGCAGTTCTTC.

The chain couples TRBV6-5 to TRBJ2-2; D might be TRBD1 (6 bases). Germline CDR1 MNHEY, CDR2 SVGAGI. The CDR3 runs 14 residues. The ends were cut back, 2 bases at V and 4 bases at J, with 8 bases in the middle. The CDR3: CASSYQGSTGELFF. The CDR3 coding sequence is TGTGCCAGCAGTTACCAGGGGAGCACCGGGGAGCTGTTTTTT.

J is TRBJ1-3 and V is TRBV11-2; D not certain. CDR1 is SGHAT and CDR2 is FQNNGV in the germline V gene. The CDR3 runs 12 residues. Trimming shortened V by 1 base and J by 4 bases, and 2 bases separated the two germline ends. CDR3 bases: TGTGCCAGCAGCTTAGGAGGAAACACCATATATTTT. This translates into CASSLGGNTIYF.

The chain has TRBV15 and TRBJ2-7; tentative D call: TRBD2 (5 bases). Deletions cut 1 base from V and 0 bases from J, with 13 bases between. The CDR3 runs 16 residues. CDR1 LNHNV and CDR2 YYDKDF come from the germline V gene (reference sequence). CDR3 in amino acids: CATSRGGLQSSYEQYF. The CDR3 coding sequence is TGTGCCACCAGCAGAGGTGGACTGCAGAGCTCCTACGAGCAGTACTTC. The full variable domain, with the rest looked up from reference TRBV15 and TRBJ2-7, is DAMVIQNPRYQVTQFGKPVTLSCSQTLNHNVMYWYQQKSSQAPKLLFHYYDKDFNNEADTPDNFQSRRPNTSFCFLDIRSPGLGDTAMYLCATSRGGLQSSYEQYFGPGTRLTVT.

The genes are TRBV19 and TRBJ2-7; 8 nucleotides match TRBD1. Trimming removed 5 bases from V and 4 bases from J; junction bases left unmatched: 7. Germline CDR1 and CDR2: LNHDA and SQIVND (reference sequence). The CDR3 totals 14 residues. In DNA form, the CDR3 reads TGTGCCAGTAGTTGGACAGGGTTTATGTACGAGCAGTACTTC. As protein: CASSWTGFMYEQYF. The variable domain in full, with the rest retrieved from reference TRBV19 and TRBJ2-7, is DGGITQSPKYLFRKEGQNVTLSCEQNLNHDAMYWYRQDPGQGLRLIYYSQIVNDFQKGDIAEGYSVSREKKESFPLTVTSAQKNPTAFYLCASSWTGFMYEQYFGPGTRLTVT.

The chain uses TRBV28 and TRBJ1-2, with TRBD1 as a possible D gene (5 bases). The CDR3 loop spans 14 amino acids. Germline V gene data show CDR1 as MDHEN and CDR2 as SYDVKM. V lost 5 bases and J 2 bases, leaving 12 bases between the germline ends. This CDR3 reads CASSNPGPNYGYTF. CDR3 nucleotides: TGTGCCAGCAGTAACCCGGGGCCCAACTATGGCTACACCTTC.

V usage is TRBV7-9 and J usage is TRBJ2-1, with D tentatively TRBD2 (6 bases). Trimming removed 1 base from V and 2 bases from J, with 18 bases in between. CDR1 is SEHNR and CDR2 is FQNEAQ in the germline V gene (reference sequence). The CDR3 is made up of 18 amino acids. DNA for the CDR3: TGTGCCAGCAGCTTAGAGAGCGGGTGGGGGATGGCCTACAATGAGCAGTTCTTC. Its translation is CASSLESGWGMAYNEQFF.

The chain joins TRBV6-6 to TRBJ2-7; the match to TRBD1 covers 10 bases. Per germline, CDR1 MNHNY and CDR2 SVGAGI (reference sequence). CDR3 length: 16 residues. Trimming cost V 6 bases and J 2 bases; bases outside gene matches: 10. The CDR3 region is CASSQDRGKVTYEQYF. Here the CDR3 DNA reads TGTGCCAGCAGCCAGGACAGGGGGAAAGTGACCTACGAGCAGTACTTC.

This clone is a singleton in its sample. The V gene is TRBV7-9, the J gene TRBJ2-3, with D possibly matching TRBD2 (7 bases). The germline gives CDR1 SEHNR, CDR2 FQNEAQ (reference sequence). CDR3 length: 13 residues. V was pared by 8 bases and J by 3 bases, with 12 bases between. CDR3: CASLGGRTDTQYF. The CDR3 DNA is TGTGCCAGCCTCGGGGGGCGAACAGATACGCAGTATTTT.

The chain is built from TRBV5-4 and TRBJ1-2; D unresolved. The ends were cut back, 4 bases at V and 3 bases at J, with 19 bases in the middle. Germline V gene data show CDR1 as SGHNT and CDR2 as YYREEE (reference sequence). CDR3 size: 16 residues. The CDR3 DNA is TGTGCCAGCAGCAATTTTATGGGAGTAGGAGACTATGGCTACACCTTC. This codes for CASSNFMGVGDYGYTF.

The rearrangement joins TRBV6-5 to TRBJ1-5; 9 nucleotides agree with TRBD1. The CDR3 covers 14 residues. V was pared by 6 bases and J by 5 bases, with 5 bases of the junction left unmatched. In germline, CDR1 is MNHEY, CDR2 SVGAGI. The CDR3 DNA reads TGTGCCAGCAGGGGACAGGGTGGTCATCAGCCCCAGCATTTT. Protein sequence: CASRGQGGHQPQHF.

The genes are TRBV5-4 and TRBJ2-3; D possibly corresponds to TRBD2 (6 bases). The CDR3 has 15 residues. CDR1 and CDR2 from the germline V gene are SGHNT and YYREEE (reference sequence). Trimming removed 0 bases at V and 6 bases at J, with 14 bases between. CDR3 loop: CASSLGAWEVDTQYF. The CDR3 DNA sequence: TGTGCCAGCAGCTTGGGTGCCTGGGAGGTGGATACGCAGTATTTT.

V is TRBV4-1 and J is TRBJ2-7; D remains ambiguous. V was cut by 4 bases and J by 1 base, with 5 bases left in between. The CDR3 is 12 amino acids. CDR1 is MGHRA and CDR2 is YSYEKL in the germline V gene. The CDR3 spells CASSPGSYEQYF. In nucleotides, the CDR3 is TGCGCCAGCAGCCCTGGGTCCTACGAGCAGTACTTC.

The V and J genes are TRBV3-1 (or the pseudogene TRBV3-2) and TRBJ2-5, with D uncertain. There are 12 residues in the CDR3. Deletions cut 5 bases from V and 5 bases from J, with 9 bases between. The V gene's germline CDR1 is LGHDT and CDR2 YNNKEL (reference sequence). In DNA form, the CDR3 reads TGTGCCAGCAGCACCCAACCCGAGACCCAGTACTTC. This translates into CASSTQPETQYF.

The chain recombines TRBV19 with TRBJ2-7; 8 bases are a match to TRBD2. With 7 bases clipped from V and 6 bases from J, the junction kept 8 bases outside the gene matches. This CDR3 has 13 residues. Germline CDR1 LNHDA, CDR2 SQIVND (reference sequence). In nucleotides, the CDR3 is TGTGCCAGTAAAGCGGGAGAATTCGGCGAGCAGTACTTC. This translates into CASKAGEFGEQYF. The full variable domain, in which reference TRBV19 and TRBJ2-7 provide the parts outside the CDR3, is DGGITQSPKYLFRKEGQNVTLSCEQNLNHDAMYWYRQDPGQGLRLIYYSQIVNDFQKGDIAEGYSVSREKKESFPLTVTSAQKNPTAFYLCASKAGEFGEQYFGPGTRLTVT.

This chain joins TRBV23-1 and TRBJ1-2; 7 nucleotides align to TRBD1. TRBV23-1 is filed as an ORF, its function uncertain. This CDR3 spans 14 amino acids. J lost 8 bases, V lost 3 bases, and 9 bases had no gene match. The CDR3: CASSQQTGYEGYTF. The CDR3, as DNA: TGCGCCAGCAGTCAGCAGACAGGGTATGAGGGCTACACCTTC.

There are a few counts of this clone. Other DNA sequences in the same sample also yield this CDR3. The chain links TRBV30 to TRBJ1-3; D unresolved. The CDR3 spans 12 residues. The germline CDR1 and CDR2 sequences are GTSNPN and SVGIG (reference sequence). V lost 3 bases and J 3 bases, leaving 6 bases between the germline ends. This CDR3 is CAWRGSGNTIYF. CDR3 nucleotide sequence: TGTGCCTGGAGGGGGAGTGGAAACACCATATATTTT.

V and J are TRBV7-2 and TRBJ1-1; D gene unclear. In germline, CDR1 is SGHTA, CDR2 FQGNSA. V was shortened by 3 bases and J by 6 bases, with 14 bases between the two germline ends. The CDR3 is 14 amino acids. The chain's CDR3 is CASSFPHRASEAFF. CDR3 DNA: TGTGCCAGCAGCTTTCCCCACCGGGCCTCTGAAGCTTTCTTT.

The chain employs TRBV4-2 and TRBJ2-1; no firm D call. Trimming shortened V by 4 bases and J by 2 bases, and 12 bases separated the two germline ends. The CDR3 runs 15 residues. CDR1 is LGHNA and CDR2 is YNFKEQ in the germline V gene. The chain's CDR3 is CASSPHAQPYNEQFF. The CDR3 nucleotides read TGTGCCAGCAGCCCCCATGCCCAGCCCTACAATGAGCAGTTCTTC.

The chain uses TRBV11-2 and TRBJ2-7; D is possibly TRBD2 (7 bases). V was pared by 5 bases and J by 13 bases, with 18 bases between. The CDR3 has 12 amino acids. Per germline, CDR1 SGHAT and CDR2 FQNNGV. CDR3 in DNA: TGTGCCAGCAGCCCCGGGGGGCTAGACATATACTTC. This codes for CASSPGGLDIYF.

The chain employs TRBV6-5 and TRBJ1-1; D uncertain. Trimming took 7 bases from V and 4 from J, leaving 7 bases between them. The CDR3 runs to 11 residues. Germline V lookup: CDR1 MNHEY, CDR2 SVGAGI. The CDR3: CASTLGTEAFF. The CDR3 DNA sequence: TGTGCCAGCACCCTGGGCACTGAAGCTTTCTTT.

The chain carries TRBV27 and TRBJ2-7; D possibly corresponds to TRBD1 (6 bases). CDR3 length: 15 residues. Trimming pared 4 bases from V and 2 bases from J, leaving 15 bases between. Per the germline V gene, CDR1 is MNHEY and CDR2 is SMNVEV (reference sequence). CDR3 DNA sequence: TGTGCCAGCAGTTCTAAGGTGGGACACCCCTACGAGCAGTACTTC. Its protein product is CASSSKVGHPYEQYF.

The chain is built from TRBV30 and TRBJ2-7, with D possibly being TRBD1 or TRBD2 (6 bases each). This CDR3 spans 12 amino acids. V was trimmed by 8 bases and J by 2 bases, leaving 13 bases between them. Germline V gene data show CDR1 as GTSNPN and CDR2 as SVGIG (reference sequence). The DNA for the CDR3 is TGTGCCGTAGGAGGGGACACCTACGAGCAGTACTTC. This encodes CAVGGDTYEQYF.

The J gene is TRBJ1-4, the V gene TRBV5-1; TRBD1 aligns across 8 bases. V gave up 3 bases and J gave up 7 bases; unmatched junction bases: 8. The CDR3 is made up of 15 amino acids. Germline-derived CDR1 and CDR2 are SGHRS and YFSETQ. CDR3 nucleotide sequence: TGCGCCAGCAGCTCAGGACAGGGAGGGAGTGAAAAACTGTTTTTT. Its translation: CASSSGQGGSEKLFF.

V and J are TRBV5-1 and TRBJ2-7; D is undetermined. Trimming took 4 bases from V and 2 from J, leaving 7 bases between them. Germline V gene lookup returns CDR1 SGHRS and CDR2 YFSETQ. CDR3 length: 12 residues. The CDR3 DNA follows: TGCGCCAGCAGCACAGACGCCTACGAGCAGTACTTC. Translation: CASSTDAYEQYF. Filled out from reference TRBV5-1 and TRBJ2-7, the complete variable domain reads KAGVTQTPRYLIKTRGQQVTLSCSPISGHRSVSWYQQTPGQGLQFLFEYFSETQRNKGNFPGRFSGRQFSNSRSEMNVSTLELGDSALYLCASSTDAYEQYFGPGTRLTVT.